This passage covers 12 T cell receptor beta chains from one sample sequenced in a study of blood T cell repertoires in COVID-19. The protocol was immunoSEQ multiplex PCR, while the TCRdb copy is restricted to in-frame clones and leaves out a portion. Here the sample spans about 480,000 clones, 75% to 90% being singletons. Sequencing was performed on peripheral blood. Every receptor here comes from a man between 18 and 29 years old with COVID-19, enrolled during active disease.

On this clone: One end of the junction fails to match germline, which may point to a read error. The CDR3 DNA follows: TGCGCCAGCAGTTTGGCTACCGGCGGGGAGACCCAGTACTTC. This translates into CASSLATGGETQYF. The chain carries TRBV5-1 and TRBJ2-5; the D gene is possibly TRBD2 (5 bases). The CDR3 covers 14 residues. Germline-derived CDR1 and CDR2 are SGHRS and YFSETQ.

The CDR3 DNA reads as TGTGCCAGCAGTTTATACGCGTCGGATACGCAGTATTTT. It codes for CASSLYASDTQYF. The chain is built from TRBV12-3 or TRBV12-4 and TRBJ2-3; no clear D gene. The CDR3 extends over 13 amino acids. Trimming took 2 bases from V and 6 from J, leaving 9 bases between them.

This clone has only a few counts. The rearrangement joins TRBV5-1 to TRBJ2-7; 10 positions agree with TRBD2. CDR1 is SGHRS, CDR2 YFSETQ, per germline. This CDR3 has 15 residues. V dropped 4 bases and J dropped 0; count of bases not matched to a gene: 4. The CDR3 protein is CASSTGTSDSYEQYF. The CDR3 nucleotides read TGCGCCAGCAGCACCGGGACTAGCGACTCCTACGAGCAGTACTTC.

The chain recombines TRBV30 with TRBJ1-2; 7 bases align to TRBD1. Losses at the gene ends were 2 bases for V and 8 bases for J; bases not matched to a gene: 5. The CDR3 covers 12 residues. Germline CDR1 reads GTSNPN; CDR2 reads SVGIG (reference sequence). The CDR3 DNA reads TGTGCCTGGAGTCAGGGGGGAGAAGGCTACACCTTC. This translates into CAWSQGGEGYTF.

The chain combines TRBV19 with TRBJ1-5, with TRBD1 matching over 11 bases. This CDR3 region has 17 residues. CDR1 is LNHDA and CDR2 is SQIVND in the germline V gene (reference sequence). Losses at the gene ends were 5 bases for V and 4 bases for J; bases not matched to a gene: 10. DNA for the CDR3: TGTGCCAGTAGTCCCTCCATGGGACAGGGGGTTAATCAGCCCCAGCATTTT. Translating it yields CASSPSMGQGVNQPQHF. Based on the CDR3 plus reference TRBV19 and TRBJ1-5, the full variable domain is DGGITQSPKYLFRKEGQNVTLSCEQNLNHDAMYWYRQDPGQGLRLIYYSQIVNDFQKGDIAEGYSVSREKKESFPLTVTSAQKNPTAFYLCASSPSMGQGVNQPQHFGDGTRLSIL.

This clone was seen a handful of times. V gene TRBV2 combines with J gene TRBJ1-2; D uncertain. V was clipped by 3 bases and J by 2 bases, with 10 bases between them. The CDR3 sequence is 14 residues long. The germline gives CDR1 SNHLY, CDR2 FYNNEI. The CDR3 here is CASSDPGNNYGYTF. DNA for the CDR3: TGTGCCAGCAGTGATCCAGGAAACAACTATGGCTACACCTTC. Together with reference TRBV2 and TRBJ1-2, the CDR3 gives the full variable domain: EPEVTQTPSHQVTQMGQEVILRCVPISNHLYFYWYRQILGQKVEFLVSFYNNEISEKSEIFDDQFSVERPDGSNFTLKIRSTKLEDSAMYFCASSDPGNNYGYTFGSGTRLTVV.

The genes are TRBV24-1 and TRBJ2-1; tentative D call: TRBD1 (6 bases). Trimming left V 0 bases short and J 0 bases short, with 20 bases between. The CDR3 loop spans 20 amino acids. Germline CDR1 KGHDR, CDR2 SFDVKD. For the CDR3, the DNA is TGTGCCACCAGTGATTTGACAGGGTCGGCCGGGACAAGCTCCTACAATGAGCAGTTCTTC. Its translation: CATSDLTGSAGTSSYNEQFF.

This clone was seen a handful of times. This chain links TRBV19 with TRBJ2-2; possible D gene TRBD1, 5 bases. V was cut by 2 bases and J by 0 bases, with 7 bases left in between. CDR1 is LNHDA and CDR2 is SQIVND in the germline V gene (reference sequence). There are 15 residues in the CDR3. CDR3 sequence reads: CASSIHRTNTGELFF. The CDR3 DNA reads as TGTGCCAGTAGTATACACAGGACGAACACCGGGGAGCTGTTTTTT.

The chain carries TRBV6-5 and TRBJ2-7, with D perhaps TRBD2 (5 bases). Germline CDR1 and CDR2: MNHEY and SVGAGI. This CDR3 has 14 residues. V lost 4 bases and J 4 bases, leaving 14 bases between the germline ends. The CDR3 loop is CASSSVGGLYEQYF. As DNA, the CDR3 is TGTGCCAGCAGTTCCGTAGGCGGGTTATACGAGCAGTACTTC.

This chain connects TRBV7-3 to TRBJ2-3; weak D call: TRBD2 (6 bases). Germline V gene sequence: CDR1 SGHTA, CDR2 FQGTGA. The V and J ends lost 8 bases and 1 base respectively, with 13 bases between them. CDR3 length: 14 amino acids. The CDR3 DNA sequence: TGTGCCAGCTCGAGCGGGTTCGGCACAGATACGCAGTATTTT. Amino acid sequence: CASSSGFGTDTQYF.

The chain recombines TRBV2 with TRBJ1-4; 7 positions agree with TRBD1. The CDR3 length is 15 residues. V dropped 7 bases and J dropped 5; count of bases not matched to a gene: 10. Per the germline V gene, CDR1 is SNHLY and CDR2 is FYNNEI. In DNA form, the CDR3 reads TGTGCCAGCAAATCATGGGACAGCCTGAATGAAAAACTGTTTTTT. The encoded protein is CASKSWDSLNEKLFF.

The chain has TRBV29-1 and TRBJ1-5; 9 positions match TRBD1. The ends lost 6 bases at V and 1 base at J; junction bases unmatched: 1. Germline V gene lookup returns CDR1 SQVTM and CDR2 ANQGSEA. The CDR3 is 13 residues long. The CDR3 reads CSVGTGSNQPQHF. CDR3 DNA sequence: TGCAGCGTAGGGACAGGGAGCAATCAGCCCCAGCATTTT.